The 22 T cell receptor beta chains below come from one sample, sequenced in a study of regulatory T cells in long-lasting Graves disease. The sample's time point: newly diagnosed GD, antithyroid drugs for less than 3 months. The TCR library was prepared using RNA isolated from PBMCs. The TCR beta library used iRepertoire HTBI primers with Arm-PCR amplification of CDR3. TCRdb used MiXCR to reprocess the multiplex PCR reads, holding one entry per CDR3 protein. The sample has a few hundred thousand distinct CDR3 sequences, 16% seen once. A further study also used this sample, focusing on T cells in Graves' hyperthyroidism and ophthalmopathy.

This sample comprised peripheral blood mononuclear cells (PBMCs), obtained at new diagnosis, from a patient treated with antithyroid drugs. Receptors originate from a man aged 40-49 years with Graves disease.

This clonotype was seen a few times. The chain links TRBV9 to TRBJ2-3; 8 nucleotides agree with TRBD2. After removal of 2 bases from V and 0 bases from J, the junction contained 5 bases not matched to a gene. Germline V lookup: CDR1 SGDLS, CDR2 YYNGEE. The CDR3 runs 16 residues. The CDR3 protein is CASSVGGAWSTDTQYF. The DNA of the CDR3 is TGTGCCAGCAGCGTCGGGGGGGCCTGGAGCACAGATACGCAGTATTTT.

This clonotype was counted many times. The chain uses TRBV27 and TRBJ1-5; TRBD1 matches 9 bases. The germline CDR1 and CDR2 sequences are MNHEY and SMNVEV (reference sequence). V was pared by 3 bases and J by 4 bases, with 13 bases of the junction left unmatched. CDR3 length: 18 amino acids. CDR3 nucleotide sequence: TGTGCCAGCAGTTTCGCCTACAGGGGGCGAGGAAGAAATCAGCCCCAGCATTTT. The encoded protein is CASSFAYRGRGRNQPQHF.

This clonotype was observed at least ten times. The chain is built from TRBV28 and TRBJ2-6, with 15 bases lining up with TRBD2. The CDR3 has 18 amino acids. CDR1 is MDHEN and CDR2 is SYDVKM in the germline V gene. V shed 2 bases and J 3 bases; nucleotides not matched to a gene: 2. CDR3 amino acids: CASSLAGLAGGGANVLTF. The CDR3 nucleotides are TGTGCCAGCAGTTTAGCGGGACTAGCGGGGGGTGGGGCCAACGTCCTGACTTTC.

This clonotype was seen a few times. The V call is TRBV3-1, the J call TRBJ2-1; D call uncertain. Trimming took off 2 bases at V and 2 bases at J, with 10 bases between the two ends. Germline CDR1 LGHDT, CDR2 YNNKEL (reference sequence). The CDR3 has 15 residues. The DNA of the CDR3 is TGTGCCAGCAGCCAATTGGTAGAGCCCTACAATGAGCAGTTCTTC. Protein product: CASSQLVEPYNEQFF.

This clonotype showed up many times. This sequence joins TRBV18 and TRBJ2-4, with D unresolved. The J call is uncertain, as TRBJ2-5 better fits the DNA end. The germline gives CDR1 KGHSH, CDR2 LQKENI. The CDR3 runs to 14 residues. CDR3 nucleotides: TGTGCCAGCTCACCACCGGCTAGTCTGGAGACCCAGTACTTC. It translates to CASSPPASLETQYF.

This clonotype was found many times. The chain links TRBV20-1 to TRBJ1-3; maybe TRBD1 (5 bases). The CDR3 extends over 16 amino acids. Germline V gene data show CDR1 as DFQATT and CDR2 as SNEGSKA (reference sequence). V was trimmed by 1 base and J by 1 base, leaving 14 bases between them. The CDR3, as DNA: TGCAGTGCTAGAGTCCTTGGGGCGTTATCTGGAAACACCATATATTTT. Translation: CSARVLGALSGNTIYF.

This clonotype was picked up many times. The chain recombines TRBV9 with TRBJ2-1, with D uncertain. CDR1 is SGDLS, CDR2 YYNGEE, per germline. The CDR3 loop spans 13 amino acids. V dropped 4 bases and J dropped 2 bases, with 7 bases sitting between them. CDR3: CASSLQTYNEQFF. As DNA, the CDR3 is TGTGCCAGCAGCCTCCAGACCTACAATGAGCAGTTCTTC.

The chain carries TRBV24-1 and TRBJ1-3; D is unclear. With 1 base removed from V and 4 bases from J, the gap between germline ends came to 10 bases. This CDR3 is built from 15 residues. Germline V gives CDR1 KGHDR, CDR2 SFDVKD. CDR3 DNA sequence: TGTGCCACCAGTGATTTAAAAGGGCCCGGAAACACCATATATTTT. Amino acids: CATSDLKGPGNTIYF.

The chain links TRBV3-1 to TRBJ1-2; maybe TRBD1 (5 bases). V shed 1 base and J shed 13 bases, with 16 bases lying between them. The CDR3 extends over 13 amino acids. The germline V gene has CDR1 LGHDT and CDR2 YNNKEL (reference sequence). The CDR3 loop is CASSQGFEGTPTF. CDR3 coding DNA: TGTGCCAGCAGCCAAGGGTTCGAGGGGACGCCCACCTTC. The whole variable domain, filled in from reference TRBV3-1 and TRBJ1-2, reads DTAVSQTPKYLVTQMGNDKSIKCEQNLGHDTMYWYKQDSKKFLKIMFSYNNKELIINETVPNRFSPKSPDKAHLNLHINSLELGDSAVYFCASSQGFEGTPTFGSGTRLTVV.

This chain uses TRBV7-8 with TRBJ1-5; D not certain. There are 15 residues in the CDR3. The V gene lost 4 bases and the J gene lost 3 bases, with 13 bases spanning the gap. CDR1 SGHVS and CDR2 FQNEAQ come from the germline V gene. CDR3 region: CASSSRGGPNQPQHF. CDR3 coding DNA: TGTGCCAGCAGCTCCCGAGGAGGGCCCAATCAGCCCCAGCATTTT.

Ten or more counts support this clonotype. The V and J genes are TRBV11-1 and TRBJ2-5; D remains ambiguous. The CDR3 contains 12 residues. Germline CDR1 and CDR2: SGHAT and FQDESV (reference sequence). The V gene lost 4 bases and the J gene lost 4 bases, with 7 bases spanning the gap. The DNA of the CDR3 is TGTGCCAGCAGCTCATCCTCAGAGACCCAGTACTTC. This translates into CASSSSSETQYF.

Only a few counts were recorded for this clonotype. The chain combines TRBV30 with TRBJ1-2, with D unresolved. Germline V gene data show CDR1 as GTSNPN and CDR2 as SVGIG (reference sequence). The CDR3 consists of 12 residues. The V and J ends lost 0 bases and 5 bases respectively, with 7 bases between them. The CDR3 reads CAWSVGAYGYTF. The CDR3 DNA reads TGTGCCTGGAGTGTAGGCGCTTATGGCTACACCTTC. Drawing the rest from reference TRBV30 and TRBJ1-2, the complete variable domain is SQTIHQWPATLVQPVGSPLSLECTVEGTSNPNLYWYRQAAGRGLQLLFYSVGIGQISSEVPQNLSASRPQDRQFILSSKKLLLSDSGFYLCAWSVGAYGYTFGSGTRLTVV.

This clonotype was recorded a few times. The chain carries TRBV5-6 and TRBJ2-2; D is ambiguous. The CDR3 runs to 14 residues. The germline V gene has CDR1 SGHDT and CDR2 YYEEEE. Deletions cut 1 base from V and 2 bases from J, with 6 bases between. In nucleotides, the CDR3 is TGTGCCAGCAGCTTGATTTTTAACACCGGGGAGCTGTTTTTT. Amino acids: CASSLIFNTGELFF.

This clonotype was seen more than once but under ten times. The chain combines TRBV27 with TRBJ1-4, with D unclear. The CDR3 spans 14 residues. Germline CDR1 and CDR2: MNHEY and SMNVEV (reference sequence). V lost 8 bases, J lost 2 bases, and 12 bases lay in between. The CDR3 DNA reads TGTGCCAGCGCCAGGAGGAGGACTAATGAAAAACTGTTTTTT. It specifies CASARRRTNEKLFF. Using reference TRBV27 and TRBJ1-4 for the parts outside the CDR3, the full variable domain is EAQVTQNPRYLITVTGKKLTVTCSQNMNHEYMSWYRQDPGLGLRQIYYSMNVEVTDKGDVPEGYKVSRKEKRNFPLILESPSPNQTSLYFCASARRRTNEKLFFGSGTQLSVL.

This clonotype appeared a few times. This chain connects TRBV2 to TRBJ2-1; 14 bases line up with TRBD2. Germline-derived CDR1 and CDR2 are SNHLY and FYNNEI. The CDR3 runs 15 residues. J gave up 7 bases and V 5 bases, and 4 bases lay outside the gene matches. The DNA for the CDR3 is TGTGCCAGCAGTCCGACTAGCGGGGGGGCAAATGAGCAGTTCTTC. Translation gives CASSPTSGGANEQFF.

The chain employs TRBV28 and TRBJ2-1; no reliable D call. The germline V gene encodes CDR1 MDHEN and CDR2 SYDVKM. The CDR3 length is 16 residues. Between the trimmed V and J ends, which lost 5 bases and 5 bases, there was a span of 19 bases. The CDR3 DNA follows: TGTGCCAGCAGTCCATTGGGAACCTCCCCCCACAATGAGCAGTTCTTC. This codes for CASSPLGTSPHNEQFF.

The sample holds many counts of this clonotype. V usage is TRBV5-1 and J usage is TRBJ1-1; a possible D gene is TRBD1 (5 bases). The CDR3 runs 14 residues. Trimming cost V 7 bases and J 0 bases, with 13 bases left between them. The germline V gene has CDR1 SGHRS and CDR2 YFSETQ. The CDR3 nucleotides read TGCGCCAGCGGTGGGGCAGGGCTGAACACTGAAGCTTTCTTT. This encodes CASGGAGLNTEAFF.

This clonotype was detected ten times or more. The junction shows a germline mismatch at one end, possibly a read error. This rearrangement joins TRBV12-3 or TRBV12-4 to TRBJ2-7, with a weak D call TRBD1 (5 bases). The CDR3 runs to 12 residues. CDR3 in DNA: TGTACCAGCAGTCGCCAGGGTCGAAATTGCATCTTC. Residues: CTSSRQGRNCIF.

This clonotype came up many times. The rearrangement uses TRBV20-1 and TRBJ2-7; 7 bases fit TRBD2. Germline CDR1 is DFQATT and CDR2 is SNEGSKA (reference sequence). The CDR3 is 16 residues long. J gave up 5 bases and V 0 bases, and 13 bases lay outside the gene matches. This chain's CDR3 is CSARDPIIQRDHEQYF. DNA of the CDR3: TGCAGTGCTAGAGATCCCATCATTCAGCGGGACCACGAGCAGTACTTC.

The V gene is TRBV30, the J gene TRBJ2-3; TRBD1 agrees at 7 bases. CDR3 length equals 13 residues. Germline V gene data show CDR1 as GTSNPN and CDR2 as SVGIG (reference sequence). Trimming cost V 1 base and J 9 bases; bases outside gene matches: 7. CDR3 residues: CAWSGDREDTQYF. The CDR3 nucleotides are TGTGCCTGGAGTGGTGACAGGGAAGACACGCAGTATTTT.

V usage is TRBV7-3 and J usage is TRBJ2-5; the D gene is possibly TRBD2 (5 bases). Trimming left V 3 bases short and J 3 bases short, with 20 bases between. This CDR3 is built from 17 residues. CDR1 and CDR2 (germline): SGHTA, FQGTGA. The CDR3: CASSFGPSSSSKETQYF. The DNA for the CDR3 is TGTGCCAGCAGCTTTGGTCCCTCCTCTAGCTCGAAAGAGACCCAGTACTTC.

There are many counts of this clonotype. This CDR3 reads CASIHSGSYNEQFF. The CDR3 DNA reads as TGTGCCAGCATCCACAGTGGTTCCTACAATGAGCAGTTCTTC. The chain recombines TRBV28 with TRBJ2-1; D unclear. This CDR3 has 14 amino acids. CDR1 MDHEN and CDR2 SYDVKM come from the germline V gene. V was pared by 7 bases and J by 1 base, with 11 bases between.